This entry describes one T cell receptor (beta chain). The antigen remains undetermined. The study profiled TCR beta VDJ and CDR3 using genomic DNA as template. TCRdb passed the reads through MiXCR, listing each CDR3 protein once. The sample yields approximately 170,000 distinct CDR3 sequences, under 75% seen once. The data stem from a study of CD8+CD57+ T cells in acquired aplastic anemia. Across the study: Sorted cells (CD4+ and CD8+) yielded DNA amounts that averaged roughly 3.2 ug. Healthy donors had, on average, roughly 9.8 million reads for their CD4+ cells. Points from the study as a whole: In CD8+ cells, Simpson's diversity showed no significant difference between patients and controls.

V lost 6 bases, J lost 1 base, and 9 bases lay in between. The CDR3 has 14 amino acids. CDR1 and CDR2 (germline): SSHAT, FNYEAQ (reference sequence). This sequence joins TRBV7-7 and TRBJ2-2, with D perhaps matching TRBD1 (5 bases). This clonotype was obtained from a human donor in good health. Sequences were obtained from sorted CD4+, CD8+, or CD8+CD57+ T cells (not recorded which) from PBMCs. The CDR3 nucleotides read TGTGCCAGCAGGGACACAGGGAACACCGGGGAGCTGTTTTTT. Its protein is CASRDTGNTGELFF.